A selection of T cell receptor beta chains follows, all from one sample in a study of early T cells in non-severe SARS-CoV-2 infection. Each CDR3 protein gets one entry after TCRdb re-called the 5' RACE reads with MiXCR. The data contain around 67,000 distinct CDR3 sequences, approximately 12% of them singletons. Sequencing was performed on whole blood. The source is an adult who was a healthcare worker with PCR-confirmed SARS-CoV-2 infection or an uninfected control (not recorded which). The CDR3 runs from the conserved cysteine through the conserved F or W. The order of the fields is D gene, V gene, J gene, clone size, CDR3 DNA, CDR3 protein. D genes are given only for firm matches. Clone size is given for some rows only: seen once, a few or many times, or a class if the clone is expanded.

d_gene: TRBD1
v_gene: TRBV29-1
j_gene: TRBJ2-2
abundance: many
CDR3nt: TGCAGCGCCCGGGACAGGGGTAGCACCGGGGAGCTGTTTTTT
CDR3aa: CSARDRGSTGELFF

d_gene: NA
v_gene: TRBV29-1
j_gene: TRBJ2-7
abundance: NA
CDR3nt: TGCAGCGCAGGACAGTCCTACGAGCAGTACTTC
CDR3aa: CSAGQSYEQYF

d_gene: NA
v_gene: TRBV4-1
j_gene: TRBJ2-1
abundance: NA
CDR3nt: TGCGCCAGCAGCCAGTCTTTAGTCGGTCTCGGTGAGCAGTTCTTC
CDR3aa: CASSQSLVGLGEQFF

d_gene: TRBD1
v_gene: TRBV9
j_gene: TRBJ2-5
abundance: NA
CDR3nt: TGTGCCAGCAGCTCCAGGGACAGGGTGGAGACCCAGTACTTC
CDR3aa: CASSSRDRVETQYF

d_gene: TRBD2
v_gene: TRBV20-1
j_gene: TRBJ2-7
abundance: many
CDR3nt: TGCAGTGCTAGGGATCCTAGCGGGAGCTCCTACGAGCAGTACTTC
CDR3aa: CSARDPSGSSYEQYF

d_gene: NA
v_gene: TRBV7-2
j_gene: TRBJ2-6
abundance: NA
CDR3nt: TGTGCCAGCACCCTTAGCCCCGGGGCTGGGGCCAACGTCCTGACTTTC
CDR3aa: CASTLSPGAGANVLTF

d_gene: NA
v_gene: TRBV4-1
j_gene: TRBJ2-5
abundance: few
CDR3nt: TGCGCCAGCAGCCAAGAGGGGGTAATGTACCAAGAGACCCAGTACTTC
CDR3aa: CASSQEGVMYQETQYF

d_gene: NA
v_gene: TRBV2
j_gene: TRBJ1-5
abundance: many
CDR3nt: TGTGCCAGCAGTGAAGATGCAGGACTCAATCAGCCCCAGCATTTT
CDR3aa: CASSEDAGLNQPQHF

d_gene: NA
v_gene: TRBV28
j_gene: TRBJ1-2
abundance: many
CDR3nt: TGTGCCAGCAGTCAACCACAGGGAAACGTTCATGGCTACACCTTC
CDR3aa: CASSQPQGNVHGYTF

d_gene: TRBD1
v_gene: TRBV5-4
j_gene: TRBJ2-4
abundance: NA
CDR3nt: TGTGCCAGCAGCTTAGGGGGCGACGCCAAAAACATTCAGTACTTC
CDR3aa: CASSLGGDAKNIQYF

d_gene: NA
v_gene: TRBV6-5
j_gene: TRBJ2-7
abundance: NA
CDR3nt: TGTGCCAGCAGTTCCGAATGGTCCTCCTCCTACGAGCAGTACTTC
CDR3aa: CASSSEWSSSYEQYF

d_gene: TRBD1
v_gene: TRBV6-5
j_gene: TRBJ1-1
abundance: NA
CDR3nt: TGTGCCAGCAGAAGACAGGGAGTAGGGAACACTGAAGCTTTCTTT
CDR3aa: CASRRQGVGNTEAFF

d_gene: NA
v_gene: TRBV12-3/TRBV12-4
j_gene: TRBJ2-3
abundance: NA
CDR3nt: TGTGCCAGCAGTATAGGAGATACGCAGTATTTT
CDR3aa: CASSIGDTQYF

d_gene: TRBD1
v_gene: TRBV4-1
j_gene: TRBJ2-1
abundance: many
CDR3nt: TGCGCCAGCAGCCGGAGACAGGGCAATGAGCAGTTCTTC
CDR3aa: CASSRRQGNEQFF

d_gene: TRBD1
v_gene: TRBV3-1
j_gene: TRBJ1-6
abundance: many
CDR3nt: TGTGCCAGCAGCCAAGTTGGGACAGGGCATTCACCCCTCCACTTT
CDR3aa: CASSQVGTGHSPLHF

d_gene: NA
v_gene: TRBV24-1
j_gene: TRBJ2-2
abundance: many
CDR3nt: TGTGCCACCAGTGCCCTAAGAGCGCCGAACACCGGGGAGCTGTTTTTT
CDR3aa: CATSALRAPNTGELFF

d_gene: TRBD2
v_gene: TRBV10-3
j_gene: TRBJ2-5
abundance: many
CDR3nt: TGTGCCATCAGTGAGCGCGGGACTAGCGGGCTTGGTATAGAGACCCAGTACTTC
CDR3aa: CAISERGTSGLGIETQYF

d_gene: NA
v_gene: TRBV18
j_gene: TRBJ2-1
abundance: many
CDR3nt: TGTGCCAGCTCCCCCACTCCGGACAATGAGCAGTTCTTC
CDR3aa: CASSPTPDNEQFF

d_gene: NA
v_gene: TRBV7-7
j_gene: TRBJ1-1
abundance: NA
CDR3nt: TGTGCTAGCAGCTTAGGCGAGGACACTGAAGCTTTCTTT
CDR3aa: CASSLGEDTEAFF

d_gene: NA
v_gene: TRBV14
j_gene: TRBJ1-6
abundance: few
CDR3nt: TGTGCCAGCAGCCAACGGCTTAATTCACCCCTCCACTTT
CDR3aa: CASSQRLNSPLHF

d_gene: TRBD2
v_gene: TRBV29-1
j_gene: TRBJ2-4
abundance: NA
CDR3nt: TGCAGCGTTGAAGGGACTAGCGGGACAAACATTCAGTACTTC
CDR3aa: CSVEGTSGTNIQYF

d_gene: NA
v_gene: TRBV5-1
j_gene: TRBJ2-7
abundance: many
CDR3nt: TGCGCCAGCAGCAACACAGCTTCAGGGTACTCCAACGAGCAGTACTTC
CDR3aa: CASSNTASGYSNEQYF

d_gene: TRBD2
v_gene: TRBV7-9
j_gene: TRBJ2-7
abundance: many
CDR3nt: TGTGCCAGCAGCCTGCCGGGGGGGAAGGGCGGTCCGACCGCCTACGAGCAGTACTTC
CDR3aa: CASSLPGGKGGPTAYEQYF

d_gene: TRBD1
v_gene: TRBV5-4
j_gene: TRBJ2-7
abundance: NA
CDR3nt: TGTGCCAGCAGCCCAAGGGGGACAGGGGGCCCAAGCTACGAGCAGTACTTC
CDR3aa: CASSPRGTGGPSYEQYF

d_gene: TRBD2
v_gene: TRBV5-4
j_gene: TRBJ2-5
abundance: NA
CDR3nt: TGTGCCAGCAGCTTGTCTGGTCTAGCGGGGGTAGGAGAGACCCAGTACTTC
CDR3aa: CASSLSGLAGVGETQYF

d_gene: TRBD2
v_gene: TRBV20-1
j_gene: TRBJ2-7
abundance: few
CDR3nt: TGCAGTGCTGAGGAGACTAGCGGGGGATCCTACGAGCAGTACTTC
CDR3aa: CSAEETSGGSYEQYF

d_gene: NA
v_gene: TRBV7-9
j_gene: TRBJ2-7
abundance: few
CDR3nt: TGTGCCAGCAGCCCCCTCGGGCAGCCCAACGAGCAGTACTTC
CDR3aa: CASSPLGQPNEQYF

d_gene: NA
v_gene: TRBV7-2
j_gene: TRBJ2-1
abundance: many
CDR3nt: TGTGCCAGCAGCGGGTGGGCTGAGCAGTTCTTC
CDR3aa: CASSGWAEQFF

d_gene: NA
v_gene: TRBV19
j_gene: TRBJ2-2
abundance: many
CDR3nt: TGTGCCAGTAGTTCCGGACTCCCGTCCGGGGAGCTGTTTTTT
CDR3aa: CASSSGLPSGELFF

d_gene: NA
v_gene: TRBV10-3
j_gene: TRBJ2-7
abundance: few
CDR3nt: TGTGCCATCAGTGATGGCAGCTACGAGCAGTACTTC
CDR3aa: CAISDGSYEQYF

d_gene: TRBD2
v_gene: TRBV29-1
j_gene: TRBJ2-4
abundance: NA
CDR3nt: TGCAGCGTTAAACCCTCTAGCGGGGGGAATGTCATTCAGTACTTC
CDR3aa: CSVKPSSGGNVIQYF

d_gene: NA
v_gene: TRBV20-1
j_gene: TRBJ2-3
abundance: many
CDR3nt: TGCAGTGCAGGGACTTCACTTCAAGATACGCAGTATTTT
CDR3aa: CSAGTSLQDTQYF

d_gene: TRBD1
v_gene: TRBV7-9
j_gene: TRBJ2-7
abundance: few
CDR3nt: TGTGCCAGCAGCTTAACAGGGGCCAGCTCCTACGAGCAGTACTTC
CDR3aa: CASSLTGASSYEQYF

d_gene: TRBD1
v_gene: TRBV29-1
j_gene: TRBJ2-7
abundance: few
CDR3nt: TGCAGCGCAACGACAGGGGGAGGAGGAGAGCAGTACTTC
CDR3aa: CSATTGGGGEQYF

d_gene: NA
v_gene: TRBV18
j_gene: TRBJ2-3
abundance: NA
CDR3nt: TGTGCCAGCTCACCGTTGGGAGATACGCAGTATTTT
CDR3aa: CASSPLGDTQYF

d_gene: TRBD1
v_gene: TRBV29-1
j_gene: TRBJ1-4
abundance: many
CDR3nt: TGCAGCGTAGGGGACAGGGGGTTGGAAAAACTGTTTTTT
CDR3aa: CSVGDRGLEKLFF

d_gene: NA
v_gene: TRBV21-1
j_gene: TRBJ2-5
abundance: NA
CDR3nt: TGTGCCAGCAGCATATCGACAGGGGGTTACCAAGAGACCCAGTACTTC
CDR3aa: CASSISTGGYQETQYF

d_gene: TRBD1
v_gene: TRBV24-1
j_gene: TRBJ2-4
abundance: few
CDR3nt: TGTGCCACCAGTGGGACAGGGGAAAACATTCAGTACTTC
CDR3aa: CATSGTGENIQYF

d_gene: NA
v_gene: TRBV5-5
j_gene: TRBJ2-5
abundance: NA
CDR3nt: TGTGCCAGCAGCTCCCCGGACTCGGGGGTGGAGACCCAGTACTTC
CDR3aa: CASSSPDSGVETQYF

d_gene: NA
v_gene: TRBV28
j_gene: TRBJ1-4
abundance: many
CDR3nt: TGTGCCCTCGGGTTAAGCCGGGCTGGTAATGAAAAACTGTTTTTT
CDR3aa: CALGLSRAGNEKLFF